This TCR beta chain was profiled in a study of blood T cell repertoires in COVID-19. Measured with immunoSEQ multiplex PCR; TCRdb has only the in-frame clones, and not every one. The sample has around 260,000 clones, 89% seen once. Germline V gives CDR1 MDHEN, CDR2 SYDVKM. The CDR3 runs 13 residues. The germline V and J ends were trimmed by 6 bases and 4 bases, with 10 bases remaining between them. V gene TRBV28 combines with J gene TRBJ1-5; D may be TRBD1 (6 bases). Sequenced input: peripheral blood. This sequence was found in a woman in her forties who had recovered from COVID-19. The CDR3 coding sequence is TGTGCCAGCAGAATCGGACAGAATCAGCCCCAGCATTTT. It encodes CASRIGQNQPQHF.